This T cell receptor beta chain was identified in a study of shared clonotypes between healthy human individuals. General study findings and limits: Estimated clonotype richness was generally higher in naive than memory subsets. Non-shared clonotypes displayed generation probabilities falling below those of clonotypes present in all four donors.

Germline values: CDR1 SEHNR, CDR2 FQNEAQ (reference sequence). Trimming took 4 bases from V and 2 from J, leaving 4 bases between them. This CDR3 contains 12 residues. Each PCR replicate from the sorted subsets contained around 200 ng DNA, which is around 30,000 T cell genomes. Original data processing: ImmunoSEQ supplied junction-only sequences lacking quality scores, so filtering was different. This table comes from immunoSEQ multiplex PCR, and its TCRdb copy is limited to in-frame clones, with some not included. The V and J calls and clone size are taken from that table; D and trimming were inferred from the DNA. The sample consists of hundreds of thousands of clones, approximately 79% of them appearing once. About this clone: The antigen remains undetermined. In the same sample, other DNA sequences code for this CDR3.

The TCR was taken from a woman aged 25 to 39 in good health. The V and J genes are TRBV7-9 and TRBJ2-3; D is unresolved. Sequenced sample: memory CD4+ T cells sorted from blood. Subset meaning: CD45RA-negative fraction. The CDR3 region is CASSSNTDTQYF. CDR3 sequence (DNA): TGTGCCAGCAGCTCAAACACAGATACGCAGTATTTT.